This T cell receptor (beta chain) stems from a study of T cell responses to AZD1222 COVID-19 vaccine. In this sample, this clone turned up once. The antigen is undetermined. Whole-study findings and limits: Only a handful of AZD1222 recipients, about six in all, had baseline seropositivity. Targets within unmutated variant regions were reportedly found for nearly half of spike-specific TCRs. Following two doses of AZD1222, Spike-specific TCR breadth and depth rose.

The assay was immunoSEQ multiplex PCR, and TCRdb's table has in-frame clones only and misses some. The sample records some 120,000 clones, around 82% being singletons. The sequence was collected from an adult in good health. The specimen comprised peripheral blood, sampled on day 0 of AZD1222 vaccination.

CDR3 sequence (DNA): TGTGCCATCAGGTCGGTGGGAGCGGGGGCAAGCTCCTACAATGAGCAGTTCTTC. It is translated as CAIRSVGAGASSYNEQFF. The chain has TRBV10-3 and TRBJ2-1, with 8 bases aligning to TRBD2. With 6 bases clipped from V and 0 bases from J, the junction kept 13 bases outside the gene matches. The CDR3 contains 18 residues. Germline V CDR1 and CDR2: ENHRY, SYGVKD.